The 15 T cell receptor beta chains given below trace back to one sample, sequenced in a study of read filtering for tumor transcriptome and immune sequencing. From roughly 390 ng of RNA, a library with molecular barcoded alpha/delta and beta/gamma adaptors was made. Using its own MiXCR run on the reads, TCRdb lists one record per CDR3 protein. The sample lists 2,000 to 3,000 distinct CDR3 sequences, 65% occurring once. Sequencing input: a population of CD138-negative cells sorted from bone marrow. The origin of the receptors is a donor at least 40 years old with multiple myeloma. This table probably holds off-target reads from a library built for another chain.

This clonotype is a singleton in its sample. V usage is TRBV4-3 and J usage is TRBJ2-3; D perhaps matches TRBD2 (6 bases). Germline V gives CDR1 LGHNA, CDR2 YSLEER. CDR3 size: 13 residues. The ends were cut back, 0 bases at V and 6 bases at J, with 7 bases in the middle. In DNA, the CDR3 is TGCGCCAGCAGCCAAGAGGGGGGTGATACGCAGTATTTT. It translates to CASSQEGGDTQYF.

V usage is TRBV7-9 and J usage is TRBJ1-1, with D perhaps TRBD1 (6 bases). In germline, CDR1 is SEHNR, CDR2 FQNEAQ (reference sequence). The V end was cut by 7 bases, the J end by 1 base, with 13 bases between. The CDR3 is 14 residues long. The CDR3 region has the DNA TGTGCCAGCACCAAGGAGGGACAGAACACTGAAGCTTTCTTT. Amino acid sequence: CASTKEGQNTEAFF.

This clonotype has a single count. This chain connects TRBV15 to TRBJ2-1, with D perhaps TRBD2 (6 bases). Germline CDR1 and CDR2: LNHNV and YYDKDF (reference sequence). The CDR3 spans 13 residues. Trimming took off 6 bases at V and 7 bases at J, with 13 bases between the two ends. The CDR3 region has the DNA TGTGCCACCAGGCTAGCTAGCGATAATGAGCAGTTCTTC. Its protein product is CATRLASDNEQFF.

J is TRBJ1-5 and V is TRBV7-9, with D perhaps TRBD1 (6 bases). The germline V gene has CDR1 SEHNR and CDR2 FQNEAQ (reference sequence). The CDR3 totals 14 residues. V shed 5 bases and J shed 7 bases, with 15 bases lying between them. The CDR3 nucleotides are TGTGCCAGCAGCCAGGACAGCGAACGACAGCCCCAGCATTTT. Translated, it gives CASSQDSERQPQHF.

The chain combines TRBV5-1 with TRBJ2-1, with 10 bases identical to TRBD2. The CDR3 length is 14 residues. The ends lost 4 bases at V and 5 bases at J; junction bases unmatched: 3. Germline loops: CDR1 SGHRS, CDR2 YFSETQ. The chain's CDR3 is CASSPLAGDNEQFF. The CDR3 DNA sequence: TGCGCCAGCAGCCCCCTAGCGGGGGACAATGAGCAGTTCTTC.

The rearrangement joins TRBV12-3 or TRBV12-4 to TRBJ2-1; D is perhaps TRBD2 (6 bases). The CDR3 has 12 amino acids. Trimming removed 3 bases from V and 8 bases from J, with 8 bases in between. The CDR3 protein is CASSFGGYEQFF. The CDR3 DNA is TGTGCCAGCAGTTTTGGAGGGTATGAGCAGTTCTTC.

The chain has TRBV29-1 and TRBJ2-4; D may be TRBD1 (5 bases). The length of the CDR3 is 12 residues. V was shortened by 4 bases and J by 6 bases, with 10 bases between the two germline ends. Germline lookup yields CDR1 SQVTM and CDR2 ANQGSEA. The CDR3 DNA is TGCAGCGTTGGGACACCGCCAAACATTCAGTACTTC. This gives the protein CSVGTPPNIQYF.

This clonotype rates as large (0.1 to 1%). V and J are TRBV7-2 and TRBJ1-1; D is unresolved. This CDR3 is built from 13 residues. Looked up from germline, CDR1 is SGHTA and CDR2 is FQGNSA. V was clipped by 5 bases and J by 0 bases, with 7 bases between them. In DNA, the CDR3 is TGTGCCAGCAGCCCCATGATGAACACTGAAGCTTTCTTT. This translates into CASSPMMNTEAFF.

Within the sample, this clonotype is large (0.1 to 1%). The rearrangement joins TRBV19 to TRBJ2-7, with 7 bases matching TRBD2. This CDR3 has 13 residues. V was clipped by 3 bases and J by 3 bases; unmatched bases: 2. Germline V gene data show CDR1 as LNHDA and CDR2 as SQIVND (reference sequence). Here the CDR3 DNA reads TGTGCCAGTAGTATCCAGCGGGACTACGAGCAGTACTTC. This translates into CASSIQRDYEQYF.

This clonotype was observed a few times. V is TRBV28 and J is TRBJ2-1; D possibly matches TRBD1 or TRBD2 (6 bases each). The CDR3 covers 15 residues. Germline CDR1 reads MDHEN; CDR2 reads SYDVKM. V lost 6 bases, J lost 3 bases, and 15 bases lay in between. The CDR3 region is CASSGGRLVYNEQFF. The DNA for the CDR3 is TGTGCCAGCAGCGGGGGCAGGTTGGTCTACAATGAGCAGTTCTTC. Combining the CDR3 with reference TRBV28 and TRBJ2-1 gives the whole variable domain DVKVTQSSRYLVKRTGEKVFLECVQDMDHENMFWYRQDPGLGLRLIYFSYDVKMKEKGDIPEGYSVSREKKERFSLILESASTNQTSMYLCASSGGRLVYNEQFFGPGTRLTVL.

The V gene is TRBV28, the J gene TRBJ2-5; tentative D call: TRBD2 (7 bases). V was pared by 3 bases and J by 5 bases, with 16 bases between. This CDR3 has 15 residues. CDR1 and CDR2 from the germline V gene are MDHEN and SYDVKM. The CDR3 sequence: CASSFLLGGGETQYF. CDR3 bases: TGTGCCAGCAGTTTCCTATTGGGAGGGGGGGAGACCCAGTACTTC.

J is TRBJ2-5 and V is TRBV20-1; D possibly corresponds to TRBD1 (5 bases). Germline CDR1 DFQATT, CDR2 SNEGSKA (reference sequence). Trimming cost V 4 bases and J 1 base, with 13 bases left between them. This CDR3 comprises 14 residues. CDR3 in DNA: TGCAGTGCTACGCCAGGGAACACCCAAGAGACCCAGTACTTC. Its translation: CSATPGNTQETQYF.

The genes are TRBV7-9 and TRBJ1-4; 9 positions match TRBD1. The length of the CDR3 is 14 residues. Trimming cost V 3 bases and J 8 bases; bases outside gene matches: 4. Germline V gene data show CDR1 as SEHNR and CDR2 as FQNEAQ (reference sequence). CDR3 protein: CASSFGTGWEKLFF. DNA of the CDR3: TGTGCCAGCAGCTTCGGGACAGGGTGGGAAAAACTGTTTTTT.

A single count supports this clonotype. V is TRBV7-2 and J is TRBJ2-5; D might be TRBD1 or TRBD2, each matching 6 bases. CDR1 is SGHTA, CDR2 FQGNSA, per germline. Trimming cost V 5 bases and J 5 bases, with 15 bases left between them. CDR3 length equals 14 residues. The chain's CDR3 is CASSIRRGSETQYF. DNA of the CDR3: TGTGCCAGCAGCATCCGGAGGGGGAGTGAGACCCAGTACTTC.

This chain connects TRBV20-1 to TRBJ2-1, with 7 bases identical to TRBD2. The CDR3 is made up of 12 amino acids. CDR1 and CDR2 (germline): DFQATT, SNEGSKA (reference sequence). Losses at the gene ends were 1 base for V and 9 bases for J; bases not matched to a gene: 3. CDR3 residues: CSARGGGGEQFF. CDR3 in DNA: TGCAGTGCTAGAGGGGGCGGGGGTGAGCAGTTCTTC.